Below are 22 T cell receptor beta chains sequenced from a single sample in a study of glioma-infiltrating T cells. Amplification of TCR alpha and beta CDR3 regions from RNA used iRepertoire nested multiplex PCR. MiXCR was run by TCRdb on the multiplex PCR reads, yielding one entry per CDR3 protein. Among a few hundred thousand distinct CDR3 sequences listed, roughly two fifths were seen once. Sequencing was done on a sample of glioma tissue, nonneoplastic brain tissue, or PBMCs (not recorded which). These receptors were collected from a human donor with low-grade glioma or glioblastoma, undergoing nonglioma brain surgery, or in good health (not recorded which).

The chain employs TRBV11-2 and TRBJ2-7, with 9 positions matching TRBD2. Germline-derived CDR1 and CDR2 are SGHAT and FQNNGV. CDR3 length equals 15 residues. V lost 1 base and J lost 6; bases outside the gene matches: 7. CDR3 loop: CASSLGSSGIGEQYF. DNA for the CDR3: TGTGCCAGCAGCTTAGGATCTAGCGGGATCGGCGAGCAGTACTTC. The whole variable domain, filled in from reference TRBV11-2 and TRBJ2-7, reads EAGVAQSPRYKIIEKRQSVAFWCNPISGHATLYWYQQILGQGPKLLIQFQNNGVVDDSQLPKDRFSAERLKGVDSTLKIQPAKLEDSAVYLCASSLGSSGIGEQYFGPGTRLTVT.

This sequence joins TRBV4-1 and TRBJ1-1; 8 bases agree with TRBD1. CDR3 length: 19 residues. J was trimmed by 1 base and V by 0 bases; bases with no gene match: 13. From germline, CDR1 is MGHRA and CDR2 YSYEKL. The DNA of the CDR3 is TGCGCCAGCAGCCAAGATTCGGCAGGGGGCTTCTTCGGGAACACTGAAGCTTTCTTT. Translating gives CASSQDSAGGFFGNTEAFF.

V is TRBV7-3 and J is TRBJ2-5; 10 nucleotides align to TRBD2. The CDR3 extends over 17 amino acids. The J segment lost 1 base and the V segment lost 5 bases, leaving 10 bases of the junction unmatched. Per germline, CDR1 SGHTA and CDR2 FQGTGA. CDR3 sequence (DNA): TGTGCCAGCAGCCCCCTTCCCTGGACTAGCGGCCAAGAGACCCAGTACTTC. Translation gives CASSPLPWTSGQETQYF.

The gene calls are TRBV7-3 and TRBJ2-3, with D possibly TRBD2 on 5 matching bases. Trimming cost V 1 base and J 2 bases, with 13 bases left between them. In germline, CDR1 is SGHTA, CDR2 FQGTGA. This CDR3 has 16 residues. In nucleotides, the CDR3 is TGTGCCAGCAGCTTAAGTGAGGACTTTTACACAGATACGCAGTATTTT. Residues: CASSLSEDFYTDTQYF.

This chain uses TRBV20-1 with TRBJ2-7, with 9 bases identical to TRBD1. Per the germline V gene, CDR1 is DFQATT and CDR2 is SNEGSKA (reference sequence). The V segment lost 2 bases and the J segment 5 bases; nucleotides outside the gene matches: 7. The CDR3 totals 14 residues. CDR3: CSARQQGAGDEQYF. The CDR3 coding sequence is TGCAGTGCTAGACAACAGGGGGCTGGAGACGAGCAGTACTTC.

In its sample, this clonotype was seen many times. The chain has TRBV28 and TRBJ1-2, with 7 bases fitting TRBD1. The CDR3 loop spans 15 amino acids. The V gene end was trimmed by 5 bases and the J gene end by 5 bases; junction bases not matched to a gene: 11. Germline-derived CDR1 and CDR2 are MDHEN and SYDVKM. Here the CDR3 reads CASSLRTGFLYGYTF. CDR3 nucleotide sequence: TGTGCCAGCAGTCTCAGGACAGGTTTCTTATATGGCTACACCTTC.

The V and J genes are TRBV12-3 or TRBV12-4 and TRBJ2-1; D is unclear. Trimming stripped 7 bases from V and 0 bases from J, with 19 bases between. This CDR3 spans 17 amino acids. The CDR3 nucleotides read TGTGCCAGCACCCCGGAAGGGCTCCTGAGCTCCTACAATGAGCAGTTCTTC. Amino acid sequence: CASTPEGLLSSYNEQFF.

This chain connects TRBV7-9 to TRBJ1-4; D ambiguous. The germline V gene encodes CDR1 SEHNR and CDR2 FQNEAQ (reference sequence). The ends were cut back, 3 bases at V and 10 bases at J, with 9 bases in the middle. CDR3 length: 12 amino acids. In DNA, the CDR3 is TGTGCCAGCAGCTTTGGCGAAGGAAAACTGTTTTTT. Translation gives CASSFGEGKLFF.

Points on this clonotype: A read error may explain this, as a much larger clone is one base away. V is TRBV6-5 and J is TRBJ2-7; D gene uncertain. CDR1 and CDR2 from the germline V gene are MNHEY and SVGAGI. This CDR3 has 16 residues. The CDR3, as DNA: TGTGCCAGCAGTTACTCCGATATGGGTCCCCGCTACGAGCAGTGCTTC. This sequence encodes CASSYSDMGPRYEQCF.

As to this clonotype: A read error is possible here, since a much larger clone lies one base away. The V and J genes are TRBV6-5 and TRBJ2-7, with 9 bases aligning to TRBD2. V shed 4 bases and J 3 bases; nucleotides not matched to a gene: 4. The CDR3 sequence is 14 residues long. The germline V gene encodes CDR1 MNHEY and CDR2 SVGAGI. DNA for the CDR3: TGTGCCAGCAGTTGCGCACTAGCGGGCTACGAGCAGTACTTC. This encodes CASSCALAGYEQYF.

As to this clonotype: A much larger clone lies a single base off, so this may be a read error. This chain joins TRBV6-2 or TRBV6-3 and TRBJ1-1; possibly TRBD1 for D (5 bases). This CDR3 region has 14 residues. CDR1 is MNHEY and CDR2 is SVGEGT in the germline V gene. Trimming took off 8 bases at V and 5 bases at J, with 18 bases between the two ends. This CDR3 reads CASAGADSLTEAFF. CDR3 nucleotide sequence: TGTGCCAGCGCGGGAGCTGACAGCCTTACTGAAGCTTTCTTT.

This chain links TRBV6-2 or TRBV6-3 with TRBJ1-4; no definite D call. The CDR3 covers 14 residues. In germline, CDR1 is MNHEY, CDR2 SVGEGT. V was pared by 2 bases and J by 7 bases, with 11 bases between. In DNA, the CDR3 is TGTGCCAGCAGTTACGAGCCAGCTTTTGAAAAACTGTTTTTT. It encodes CASSYEPAFEKLFF.

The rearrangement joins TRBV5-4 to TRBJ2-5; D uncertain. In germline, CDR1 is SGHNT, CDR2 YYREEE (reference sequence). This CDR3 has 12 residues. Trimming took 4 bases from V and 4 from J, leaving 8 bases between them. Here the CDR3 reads CASSGSRETQYF. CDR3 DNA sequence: TGTGCCAGCAGCGGCAGCCGAGAGACCCAGTACTTC.

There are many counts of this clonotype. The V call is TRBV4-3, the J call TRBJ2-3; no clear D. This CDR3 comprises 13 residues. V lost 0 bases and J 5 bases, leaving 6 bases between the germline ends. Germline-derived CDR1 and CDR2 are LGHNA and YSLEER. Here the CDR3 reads CASSQDWVDTQYF. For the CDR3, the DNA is TGCGCCAGCAGCCAAGATTGGGTAGATACGCAGTATTTT.

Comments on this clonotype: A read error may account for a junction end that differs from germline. CDR3 amino acids: CSSASQGTDTQYF. The CDR3, as DNA: TGCTCCAGCGCTTCCCAGGGCACAGATACGCAGTATTTT. The chain employs TRBV5-1 and TRBJ2-3; the D is unclear. This CDR3 is built from 13 residues. The germline V gene encodes CDR1 SGHRS and CDR2 YFSETQ.

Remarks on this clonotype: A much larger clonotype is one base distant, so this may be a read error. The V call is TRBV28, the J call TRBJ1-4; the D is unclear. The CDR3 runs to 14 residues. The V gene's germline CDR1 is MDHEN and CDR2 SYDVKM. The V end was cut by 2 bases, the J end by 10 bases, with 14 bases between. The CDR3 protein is CASSLRIIGGKLFF. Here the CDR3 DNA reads TGTGCCAGCAGTTTACGGATTATTGGTGGAAAACTGTTTTTT.

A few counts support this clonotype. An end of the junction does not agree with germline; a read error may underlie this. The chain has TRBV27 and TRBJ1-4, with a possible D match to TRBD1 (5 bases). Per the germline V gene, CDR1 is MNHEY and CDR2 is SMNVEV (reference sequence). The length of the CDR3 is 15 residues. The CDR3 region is CASRDTTRGGEELFF. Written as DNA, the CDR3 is TGTGCCAGCAGGGACACGACACGGGGGGGTGAAGAACTGTTTTTT.

This CDR3 reads CASSPLQWEQNYGYTF. The CDR3 bases are TGTGCCAGCAGTCCCCTTCAGTGGGAACAAAACTATGGCTACACCTTC. This chain links TRBV27 with TRBJ1-2, with no clear D. The CDR3 sequence is 16 residues long. Germline-derived CDR1 and CDR2 are MNHEY and SMNVEV (reference sequence). The V end lost 5 bases, the J end lost 2 bases, and 18 bases lay between the germline ends.

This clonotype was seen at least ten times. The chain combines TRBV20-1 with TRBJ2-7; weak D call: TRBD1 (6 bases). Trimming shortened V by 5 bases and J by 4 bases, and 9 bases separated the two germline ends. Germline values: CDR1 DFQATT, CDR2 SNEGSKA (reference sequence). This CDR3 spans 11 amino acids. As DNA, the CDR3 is TGCAGTGCTCCCGGACAGTACGAGCAGTACTTC. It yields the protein CSAPGQYEQYF.

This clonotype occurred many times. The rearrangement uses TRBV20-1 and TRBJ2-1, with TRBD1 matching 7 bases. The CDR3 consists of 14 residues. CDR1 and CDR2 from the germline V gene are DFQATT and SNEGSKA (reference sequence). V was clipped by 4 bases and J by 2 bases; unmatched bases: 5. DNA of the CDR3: TGCAGTGCTACCGACCAGGGGGCCTACAATGAGCAGTTCTTC. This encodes CSATDQGAYNEQFF.

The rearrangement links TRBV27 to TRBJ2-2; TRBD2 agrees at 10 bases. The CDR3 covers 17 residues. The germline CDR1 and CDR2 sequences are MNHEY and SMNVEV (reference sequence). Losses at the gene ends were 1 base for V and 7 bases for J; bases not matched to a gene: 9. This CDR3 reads CASSLWLAGVIYGELFF. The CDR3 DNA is TGTGCCAGCAGTTTATGGCTAGCGGGAGTAATTTACGGGGAGCTGTTTTTT.

DNA for the CDR3: TGCAGTGCTAGTGCGGGAGGCCCTAGCACAGATACGCAGTATTTT. Amino acid sequence: CSASAGGPSTDTQYF. The V and J genes are TRBV20-1 and TRBJ2-3; 8 bases are a match to TRBD2. CDR3 size: 15 residues. Germline lookup yields CDR1 DFQATT and CDR2 SNEGSKA (reference sequence). The junction had 5 bases not matched to a gene; V was cut back by 3 bases and J by 0 bases.